The rows below give T cell receptor beta chains drawn from one sample of a study of T cells expressing NK-cell markers. One entry per CDR3 protein, without DNA, is what TCRdb gives after re-calling the 5' RACE reads. The sample data list approximately 550,000 distinct CDR3 sequences. The sequenced sample was blood T cells: a sorted CD56 or NKG2C T cell subset, CD4+ or CD8+ T cells, or bulk PBMC T cells (not recorded which). These receptors were collected from a man aged 18 to 30 in good health. CDR3s include the opening cysteine and the closing phenylalanine or tryptophan.

V	J	CDR3
TRBV27	TRBJ2-7	CASSPGTGGRYEQYF
TRBV27	TRBJ2-1	CATQGLGRNNEQFF
TRBV7-3	TRBJ1-1	CASRTWQGRMNTEAFF
TRBV4-3	TRBJ1-2	CASSQQLTGPKNYGYTF
TRBV5-1	TRBJ2-1	CASSLQLDEQFF
TRBV2	TRBJ2-5	CASSDILRDSQETQYF
TRBV11-2	TRBJ1-5	CASSLDGGLTNQPQHF
TRBV3-1	TRBJ2-7	CANRGLGGYEQYF
TRBV4-3	TRBJ2-5	CASSQERPEETQYF
TRBV4-3	TRBJ2-5	CASSQGLAGVETQYF
TRBV24-1	TRBJ2-3	CATSDPEREGTDTQYF
TRBV12-3/TRBV12-4	TRBJ1-2	CASSLGQLHTF
TRBV9	TRBJ2-5	CASSVASRLETQYF
TRBV7-2	TRBJ2-7	CASSLGGGGAHEQYF
TRBV12-3/TRBV12-4	TRBJ1-2	CASTAGGTAYGYTF
TRBV11-2	TRBJ2-1	CASSLDREGYGRAGEQFF
TRBV9	TRBJ1-3	CASSVFGGRVSGNTIYF
TRBV30	TRBJ2-2	CACGPAPGLASGELFF
TRBV21-1	TRBJ2-1	CASSNGWRPEQFF
TRBV7-2	TRBJ2-3	CASSLQRGLVNTQYF
TRBV14	TRBJ2-2	CASSPKGLPGELFF
TRBV5-5	TRBJ2-6	CASSLSQGTRSGANVLTF
TRBV6-5	TRBJ1-2	CASSYQQGAFNYGYTF
TRBV29-1	TRBJ2-1	CSTRQEHEQFF
TRBV4-3	TRBJ1-1	CASSREGDRNTEAFF
TRBV10-2	TRBJ2-5	CASSESDLAGEGRGETQYF
TRBV10-3	TRBJ1-2	CAISEATELYGYTF
TRBV20-1	TRBJ2-3	CSARDFGRGPDTQYF
TRBV7-6	TRBJ1-1	CASSLTPGQGAFSTEAFF
TRBV5-6	TRBJ1-1	CASSRGGRRDTEAFF
TRBV11-1	TRBJ2-6	CASSDGAGGTFSGANVLTF
TRBV4-2	TRBJ1-6	CASSQEQVNSPLHF
TRBV20-1	TRBJ2-1	CSARVPRGHNEQFF
TRBV5-5	TRBJ2-5	CASSSNRQETQYF
TRBV7-2	TRBJ2-7	CASSAPPLAGGPNEQYF
TRBV18	TRBJ1-1	CASSPGTQGTEAFF
TRBV4-1	TRBJ2-5	CASSHPRGGGMKTQYF
TRBV6-5	TRBJ2-1	CASSYSGLAGLSSYNEQFF
TRBV12-3/TRBV12-4	TRBJ2-2	CASSLRGGGLVDTGELFF
TRBV5-1	TRBJ2-5	CASSLMAAGEETQYF
TRBV5-5	TRBJ1-4	CASSLVRGTGLTNEKLFF
TRBV5-1	TRBJ1-1	CASSSTGKSAEAFF
TRBV6-1	TRBJ2-7	CASSAASGSSYEQYF
TRBV6-5	TRBJ1-1	CASSYTPEVRAFF
TRBV6-1	TRBJ2-3	CASSANPGGDTRYF